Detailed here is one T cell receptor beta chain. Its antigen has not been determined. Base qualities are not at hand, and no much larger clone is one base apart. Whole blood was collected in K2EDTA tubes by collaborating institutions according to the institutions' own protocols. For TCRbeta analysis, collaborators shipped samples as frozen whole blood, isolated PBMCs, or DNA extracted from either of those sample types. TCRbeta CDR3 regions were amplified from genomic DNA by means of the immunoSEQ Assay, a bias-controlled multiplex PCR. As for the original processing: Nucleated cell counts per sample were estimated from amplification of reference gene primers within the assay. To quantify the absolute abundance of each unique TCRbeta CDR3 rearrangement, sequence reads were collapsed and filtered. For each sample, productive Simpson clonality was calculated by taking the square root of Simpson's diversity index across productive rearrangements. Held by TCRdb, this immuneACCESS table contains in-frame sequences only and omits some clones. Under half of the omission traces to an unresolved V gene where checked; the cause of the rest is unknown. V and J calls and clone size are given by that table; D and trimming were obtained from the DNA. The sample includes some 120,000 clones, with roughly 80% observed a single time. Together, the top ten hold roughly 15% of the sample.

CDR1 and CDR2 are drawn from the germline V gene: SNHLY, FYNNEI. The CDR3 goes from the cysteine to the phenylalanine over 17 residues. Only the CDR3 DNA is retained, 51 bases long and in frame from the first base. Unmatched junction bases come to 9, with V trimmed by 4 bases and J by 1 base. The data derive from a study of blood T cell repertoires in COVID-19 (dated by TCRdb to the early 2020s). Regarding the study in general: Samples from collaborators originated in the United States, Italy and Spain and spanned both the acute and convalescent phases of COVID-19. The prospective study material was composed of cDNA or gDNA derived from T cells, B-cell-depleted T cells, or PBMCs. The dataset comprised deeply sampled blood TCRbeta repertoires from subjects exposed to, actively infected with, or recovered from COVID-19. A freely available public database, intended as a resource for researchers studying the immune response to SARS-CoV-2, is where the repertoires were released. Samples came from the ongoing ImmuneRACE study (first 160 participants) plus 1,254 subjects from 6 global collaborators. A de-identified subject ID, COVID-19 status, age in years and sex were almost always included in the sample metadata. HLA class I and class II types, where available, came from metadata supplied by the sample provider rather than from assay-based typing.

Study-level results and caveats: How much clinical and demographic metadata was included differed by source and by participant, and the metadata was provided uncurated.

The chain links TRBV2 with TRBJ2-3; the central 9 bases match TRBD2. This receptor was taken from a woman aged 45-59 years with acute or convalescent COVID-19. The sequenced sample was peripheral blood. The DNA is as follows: TGTGCCAGCAGTGCGGATAGGCGGGGGGGACGCACAGATACGCAGTATTTT. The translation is CASSADRRGGRTDTQYF.